Listed below are T cell receptor beta chains from one sample, sequenced in a study of monozygotic twins with cystic fibrosis. Clones were read by immunoSEQ multiplex PCR, and TCRdb kept only the in-frame ones, dropping some. In the table there are more than 9,500 clones, roughly 85% of which are singletons. The sample taken for sequencing was blood. The receptors originated from a man between 18 and 29 years old with cystic fibrosis. Each CDR3 is given with its conserved first and last residue.

J gene	CDR3 length	V gene	CDR3 protein
TRBJ2-3	13	TRBV9	CASSFTPRDTQYF
TRBJ2-7	15	TRBV10-1	CASSASGTGPLEQYF
TRBJ2-5	15	TRBV18	CASSPEGAPRETQYF
TRBJ1-2	15	TRBV27	CASSKEGRGPYGYTF
TRBJ2-7	15	TRBV18	CASSPWAGGRDEQYF
TRBJ2-2	15	TRBV9	CASSVGRGRTGELFF
TRBJ2-6	21	TRBV4-3	CASSQDSIRDSLVSGANVLTF
TRBJ2-1	15	TRBV5-1	CASSLALAGGGEQFF
TRBJ2-2	12	TRBV6-5	CASSKNTGELFF
TRBJ2-2	14	TRBV7-3	CASSLSHFTGELFF
TRBJ2-3	15	TRBV6-4	CASRGLAGGTDTQYF
TRBJ2-3	15	TRBV5-8	CASRGGTADSDTQYF
TRBJ1-1	17	TRBV4-2	CASSQDGEGGFGTEAFF
TRBJ2-2	16	TRBV9	CASSQGGQGYTGELFF
TRBJ2-3	15	TRBV5-6	CASSRRGSPPDTQYF
TRBJ1-1	16	TRBV5-4	CASSLRFRGPNTEAFF
TRBJ1-1	15	TRBV5-6	CASSLADRPNTEAFF
TRBJ2-3	14	TRBV5-4	CASRPGTSLDTQYF
TRBJ2-1	11	TRBV29-1	CSVEGPEKQFF
TRBJ2-7	11	TRBV28	CASSLGYEQYF
TRBJ2-3	15	TRBV10-2	CASSDRGYYTDTQYF
TRBJ1-1	13	TRBV7-9	CASSDGTESEAFF
TRBJ1-5	15	TRBV5-8	CASSFPGGPNQPQHF
TRBJ2-7	18	TRBV5-1	CASSLTQETMEPTYEQYF
TRBJ1-6	13	TRBV7-3	CASSYGSGSPLHF
TRBJ1-1	13	TRBV19	CASSQQGHTEAFF
TRBJ1-1	11	TRBV28	CASSSVVDAFF
TRBJ1-6	17	TRBV7-2	CASSLFFGNSYNSPLHF
TRBJ2-7	15	TRBV27	CASSLSGTNPYEQYF
TRBJ1-3	14	TRBV4-3	CASSQDSSGNTIYF
TRBJ2-7	15	TRBV5-1	CASSDGPGAPDEQYF
TRBJ2-7	16	TRBV27	CASSLGDRGLSYEQYF
TRBJ1-3	14	TRBV6-1	CASKLGFTGNTIYF
TRBJ1-3	14	TRBV29-1	CSVGQGLGGNTIYF
TRBJ2-1	15	TRBV2	CASSEVQGPYNEQFF
TRBJ1-6	9	TRBV28	CATMFTLHF
TRBJ1-2	12	TRBV5-1	CASSQELYGYTF
TRBJ2-7	13	TRBV29-1	CSVARQGRDEQYF
TRBJ1-3	16	TRBV2	CASSSLAKNSGNTIYF
TRBJ2-1	18	TRBV5-1	CASTLTPWGGTNYIEQFF
TRBJ1-2	14	TRBV6-1	CASSSRTASYGYTF
TRBJ2-7	14	TRBV2	CASSGLQGALEQYF
TRBJ2-2	17	TRBV9	CASSVDSASGGAGELFF